Each of the 20 T cell receptor beta chains below was sequenced from the same sample in a study of blood T cell repertoires in COVID-19. Assay used: immunoSEQ multiplex PCR; TCRdb lists only in-frame clones, some missing. In the table there are about 200,000 clones, 90% of which are singletons. Source material: peripheral blood. Every receptor here comes from a man aged 45-65 years with acute or convalescent COVID-19.

This clone was seen at least ten times. The genes are TRBV28 and TRBJ2-7; tentatively, D is TRBD1 (5 bases). The CDR3 extends over 13 amino acids. V was trimmed by 4 bases and J by 6 bases, leaving 13 bases between them. Looked up from germline, CDR1 is MDHEN and CDR2 is SYDVKM. For the CDR3, the DNA is TGTGCCAGCAGTTACCAACCCAGGGCCGAGCAGTACTTC. Its translation: CASSYQPRAEQYF.

V usage is TRBV30 and J usage is TRBJ1-3, with a weak D call TRBD1 (5 bases). The V gene's germline CDR1 is GTSNPN and CDR2 SVGIG (reference sequence). The ends were cut back, 1 base at V and 3 bases at J, with 10 bases in the middle. The CDR3 has 14 amino acids. The CDR3 DNA reads TGTGCCTGGAGTGGACAGACGTTTGGAAACACCATATATTTT. Protein: CAWSGQTFGNTIYF.

The chain links TRBV9 to TRBJ2-2, with D perhaps matching TRBD1 (6 bases). The V gene's germline CDR1 is SGDLS and CDR2 YYNGEE. The CDR3 has 17 amino acids. Trimming took off 0 bases at V and 2 bases at J, with 14 bases between the two ends. As DNA, the CDR3 is TGTGCCAGCAGCGTAGGGGGGCGGAAGGTTAACACCGGGGAGCTGTTTTTT. Residues: CASSVGGRKVNTGELFF.

This clone was seen more than once but under ten times. The chain is built from TRBV2 and TRBJ1-2, with a weak D call TRBD1 (6 bases). CDR3 length: 13 amino acids. CDR1 and CDR2 (germline): SNHLY, FYNNEI. The V end lost 7 bases, the J end lost 3 bases, and 12 bases lay between the germline ends. The CDR3 reads CASTPQGDYGYTF. CDR3 bases: TGTGCCAGCACCCCACAGGGTGACTATGGCTACACCTTC. Using reference TRBV2 and TRBJ1-2 for the parts outside the CDR3, the full variable domain is EPEVTQTPSHQVTQMGQEVILRCVPISNHLYFYWYRQILGQKVEFLVSFYNNEISEKSEIFDDQFSVERPDGSNFTLKIRSTKLEDSAMYFCASTPQGDYGYTFGSGTRLTVV.

V and J are TRBV12-3 or TRBV12-4 and TRBJ2-7; D uncertain. V was trimmed by 3 bases and J by 3 bases, leaving 9 bases between them. The CDR3 runs to 13 residues. CDR3 region: CASSLGSLYEQYF. CDR3 bases: TGTGCCAGCAGTTTGGGCTCGCTCTACGAGCAGTACTTC.

CDR3 DNA sequence: TGCGCCAGCAGCCAAGACTCTACAGTGGAAGAGACCCAGTACTTC. The encoded protein is CASSQDSTVEETQYF. V and J are TRBV4-1 and TRBJ2-5; unclear D gene. The V gene lost 0 bases and the J gene lost 3 bases, with 11 bases spanning the gap. Looked up from germline, CDR1 is MGHRA and CDR2 is YSYEKL. The CDR3 length is 15 residues.

The chain carries TRBV10-3 and TRBJ2-1; 9 bases align to TRBD2. The CDR3 is 15 residues long. With V trimmed by 4 bases and J by 6 bases, 7 bases remained unmatched. The V gene's germline CDR1 is ENHRY and CDR2 SYGVKD. The chain's CDR3 is CAISGVLAGSNEQFF. In nucleotides, the CDR3 is TGTGCCATCAGTGGAGTTCTAGCGGGGAGCAATGAGCAGTTCTTC.

The V gene is TRBV6-1, the J gene TRBJ2-1; weak D call: TRBD2 (6 bases). The CDR3 totals 17 residues. Trimming took off 4 bases at V and 0 bases at J, with 16 bases between the two ends. Germline CDR1 reads MNHNS; CDR2 reads SASEGT. Here the CDR3 DNA reads TGTGCCAGCAGTGGGGCGTCCCGCGGGACCTCCTACAATGAGCAGTTCTTC. It is translated as CASSGASRGTSYNEQFF.

This chain connects TRBV19 to TRBJ1-3, with D tentatively TRBD1 (6 bases). V dropped 8 bases and J dropped 0 bases, with 11 bases sitting between them. The germline CDR1 and CDR2 sequences are LNHDA and SQIVND (reference sequence). CDR3 length equals 14 residues. The CDR3 nucleotides are TGTGCCAGTCGGCCAGGGGCCTCTGGAAACACCATATATTTT. It specifies CASRPGASGNTIYF.

The CDR3 region has the DNA TGTGCCAGCAGCCCTCGGACAGGCTCCTACGAGCAGTACTTC. This gives the protein CASSPRTGSYEQYF. This chain uses TRBV5-5 with TRBJ2-7, with 7 bases that match TRBD1. Trimming cost V 4 bases and J 0 bases; bases outside gene matches: 4. There are 14 residues in the CDR3. Germline CDR1 is SGHKS and CDR2 is YYEKEE (reference sequence).

This clone has just one count. The chain employs TRBV2 and TRBJ2-1, with D unresolved. The ends were cut back, 1 base at V and 6 bases at J, with 19 bases in the middle. This CDR3 is built from 17 residues. Germline V CDR1 and CDR2: SNHLY, FYNNEI. The CDR3 protein is CASSEGVSGPFGNEQFF. CDR3 in DNA: TGTGCCAGCAGTGAAGGGGTTTCAGGCCCATTTGGCAATGAGCAGTTCTTC.

The chain recombines TRBV5-6 with TRBJ1-2; D remains unclear. This CDR3 comprises 17 residues. Trimming removed 3 bases at V and 4 bases at J, with 22 bases between. Germline assignment: CDR1 SGHDT and CDR2 YYEEEE. CDR3 amino acids: CASSSNPPFQEGYGYTF. The CDR3 DNA is TGTGCCAGCAGCTCCAATCCCCCCTTTCAGGAGGGCTATGGCTACACCTTC.

The gene calls are TRBV11-2 and TRBJ2-1, with 9 positions matching TRBD2. Germline CDR1 is SGHAT and CDR2 is FQNNGV. This CDR3 contains 13 residues. V gave up 0 bases and J gave up 15 bases; unmatched junction bases: 6. The CDR3 loop reads CASSLDLGTSPFF. The DNA for the CDR3 is TGTGCCAGCAGCTTAGATCTGGGGACTAGCCCGTTCTTC.

V is TRBV28 and J is TRBJ2-3; D might be TRBD2 (6 bases). There are 14 residues in the CDR3. The V and J ends lost 2 bases and 0 bases respectively, with 6 bases between them. Germline-derived CDR1 and CDR2 are MDHEN and SYDVKM. The CDR3 here is CASSLAGSTDTQYF. The CDR3 nucleotides are TGTGCCAGCAGTTTAGCGGGAAGCACAGATACGCAGTATTTT.

The chain employs TRBV27 and TRBJ2-1; 7 bases fit TRBD2. This CDR3 has 16 amino acids. CDR1 and CDR2 from the germline V gene are MNHEY and SMNVEV (reference sequence). Trimming took 6 bases from V and 5 from J; bases not matched to a gene: 13. The CDR3 sequence: CASSLVAGQLHNEQFF. DNA for the CDR3: TGTGCCAGCAGCCTCGTAGCGGGCCAATTACACAATGAGCAGTTCTTC.

The J gene is TRBJ2-4, the V gene TRBV6-6; TRBD2 agrees at 14 bases. This CDR3 has 17 residues. Trimming cost V 5 bases and J 8 bases; bases outside gene matches: 11. Germline CDR1 and CDR2: MNHNY and SVGAGI (reference sequence). CDR3 protein: CASSQGTSGRGRDIQYF. The CDR3 DNA sequence: TGTGCCAGCAGTCAGGGGACTAGCGGGAGAGGGAGGGACATTCAGTACTTC.

The chain combines TRBV4-3 with TRBJ2-2, with TRBD2 as a possible D gene (6 bases). CDR3 length: 17 residues. V was clipped by 0 bases and J by 4 bases, with 15 bases between them. Germline values: CDR1 LGHNA, CDR2 YSLEER. CDR3 DNA: TGCGCCAGCAGCCAAGATAACGGGCAGGGAGGCACCGGGGAGCTGTTTTTT. Amino acids: CASSQDNGQGGTGELFF.

This rearrangement joins TRBV7-2 to TRBJ2-5; 9 nucleotides line up with TRBD1. The V gene's germline CDR1 is SGHTA and CDR2 FQGNSA. The trim removed 6 bases at V and 4 bases at J, leaving 0 bases unmatched. This CDR3 region has 12 residues. The CDR3: CASRDRGETQYF. CDR3 nucleotides: TGTGCCAGCAGGGACAGGGGAGAGACCCAGTACTTC. Full variable domain (missing parts from reference TRBV7-2 and TRBJ2-5): GAGVSQSPSNKVTEKGKDVELRCDPISGHTALYWYRQSLGQGLEFLIYFQGNSAPDKSGLPSDRFSAERTGGSVSTLTIQRTQQEDSAVYLCASRDRGETQYFGPGTRLLVL.

The chain couples TRBV5-1 to TRBJ1-5; D not certain. CDR3 size: 13 residues. Germline V gene data show CDR1 as SGHRS and CDR2 as YFSETQ. Deletions cut 4 bases from V and 4 bases from J, with 9 bases between. CDR3 loop: CASSSDGNQPQHF. The CDR3 coding sequence is TGCGCCAGCAGCAGTGACGGGAATCAGCCCCAGCATTTT.

V and J are TRBV12-3 or TRBV12-4 and TRBJ2-5; no clear D gene. Trimming pared 2 bases from V and 4 bases from J, leaving 2 bases between. This CDR3 comprises 11 residues. The DNA of the CDR3 is TGTGCCAGCAGTTTACTAGAGACCCAGTACTTC. It yields the protein CASSLLETQYF.